Listed below are T cell receptor beta chains from one sample, sequenced in a study of cytomegalovirus exposure and HLA in healthy donors. Assay used: immunoSEQ multiplex PCR; TCRdb lists only in-frame clones, some missing. The sample records under 200,000 clones, less than 80% being singletons. Sample: PBMCs. These receptors were taken from a female donor in good health and CMV-seronegative. The CDR3 runs from the conserved cysteine through the conserved F or W. Each record gives: clone size, D gene, J gene, V gene, CDR3 DNA, CDR3 protein. D genes are given only for firm matches. A row's size may be missing; if present it is once, few, many or a size class.

. | . | TRBJ2-5 | TRBV18 | TGTGCCAGCTCCGCCTCTTCGGGGTCCGAGACCCAGTACTTC | CASSASSGSETQYF
. | . | TRBJ2-2 | TRBV28 | TGTGCCAGCAGTTTCGGGGTTAACACCGGGGAGCTGTTTTTT | CASSFGVNTGELFF
few | TRBD1 | TRBJ1-2 | TRBV6-6 | TGTGCCAGCAGTGTGGACAGGGCGGGAAACTATGGCTACACCTTC | CASSVDRAGNYGYTF
. | . | TRBJ1-4 | TRBV6-5 | TGTGCCAGCAGTACCCAGTACCCTAATGAAAAACTGTTTTTT | CASSTQYPNEKLFF
few | TRBD2 | TRBJ2-1 | TRBV4-2 | TGTGCCAGCAGCCAAGGCAGCGGGGGGTCGGGGAGTGAGCAGTTCTTC | CASSQGSGGSGSEQFF
. | . | TRBJ2-7 | TRBV10-3 | TGTGCCATCAGTGATCAGAACACCTACGAGCAGTACTTC | CAISDQNTYEQYF
. | . | TRBJ2-7 | TRBV2 | TGTGCCAGCAGTGAACTTCACAGCCCCGGATCCTACGAGCAGTACTTC | CASSELHSPGSYEQYF
. | TRBD2 | TRBJ2-2 | TRBV13 | TGTGCCAGCGGCTTCGGGGGGGGGCGAACCGGGGAGCTGTTTTTT | CASGFGGGRTGELFF
. | . | TRBJ1-1 | TRBV4-1 | TGCGCCAGCAGCCGACCCAGGGCCAACACTGAAGCTTTCTTT | CASSRPRANTEAFF
. | . | TRBJ1-5 | TRBV30 | TGTGCCTGGAGTCATCGGGGTGCCGGGCAGGGAGGGAGGAGCAATCAGCCCCAGCATTTT | CAWSHRGAGQGGRSNQPQHF
. | TRBD2 | TRBJ2-7 | TRBV27 | TGTGCCAGCAGGGGCCGGACTAGCGGGAGTCACGAGCAGTACTTC | CASRGRTSGSHEQYF
few | . | TRBJ2-1 | TRBV4-3 | TGCGCCAGCAGCCCTCGGTGGGCCTTCTACCTACCCTACAATGAGCAGTTCTTC | CASSPRWAFYLPYNEQFF
. | TRBD1 | TRBJ2-1 | TRBV6-5 | TGTGCCAGCAGTTACCTAGGGACAGGGGTAATCAATGAGCAGTTCTTC | CASSYLGTGVINEQFF
. | TRBD1 | TRBJ2-3 | TRBV6-4 | TGTGCCAGCAGCCAAGGGACAGGGGAATATGATACGCAGTATTTT | CASSQGTGEYDTQYF
. | TRBD1 | TRBJ2-5 | TRBV5-5 | TGTGCCAGCAGCGCAGGGGGCGTCGAGACCCAGTACTTC | CASSAGGVETQYF
. | . | TRBJ2-6 | TRBV7-8 | TGTGCCAGCAGCGGACGAGGGCTCTCTGGGGCCAACGTCCTGACTTTC | CASSGRGLSGANVLTF
. | . | TRBJ2-7 | TRBV19 | TGTGCCAGTAGTATAATGCCAGGGGGGATATCCTACGAGCAGTACTTC | CASSIMPGGISYEQYF
few | TRBD2 | TRBJ2-7 | TRBV27 | TGTGCCAGCGGGCGGGGGGACACCTCCTCCTACGAGCAGTACTTC | CASGRGDTSSYEQYF
. | TRBD1 | TRBJ1-5 | TRBV19 | TGTGCCAGTCGGCTAGGACAGGGGGCAGGACAGCCCCAGCATTTT | CASRLGQGAGQPQHF
few | . | TRBJ1-4 | TRBV4-1 | TGCGCCAGCAGCCAACTTCTCAGGGAAAAACTGTTTTTT | CASSQLLREKLFF